Sequencing of this T cell receptor (beta chain) was carried out in a study of shared clonotypes between healthy human individuals. CDR1 and CDR2 (germline): MNHEY, SVGAGI. The CDR3 length is 14 residues. V was clipped by 7 bases and J by 7 bases; unmatched bases: 10. This table comes from immunoSEQ multiplex PCR, and its TCRdb copy is limited to in-frame clones, with some not included. The sample has about 530,000 clones, 96% seen once; the top ten hold 0.05% to 0.07%. Remarks on this clone: What it recognizes is unknown.

Study observations and caveats: Clonotype sharing across several donors was observed for about 5.5% of naive CD4 clonotypes.

The V gene is TRBV6-5, the J gene TRBJ2-7, with 10 bases aligning to TRBD2. The sequenced sample consisted of naive CD4+ T cells sorted from blood. The subset was: CD45RA+ positively selected. This sequence originates from a young woman in good health. CDR3 bases: TGTGCCAGCATCCAAGCGGGAGGGCCGGGTGAGCAGTACTTC. Translation gives CASIQAGGPGEQYF.